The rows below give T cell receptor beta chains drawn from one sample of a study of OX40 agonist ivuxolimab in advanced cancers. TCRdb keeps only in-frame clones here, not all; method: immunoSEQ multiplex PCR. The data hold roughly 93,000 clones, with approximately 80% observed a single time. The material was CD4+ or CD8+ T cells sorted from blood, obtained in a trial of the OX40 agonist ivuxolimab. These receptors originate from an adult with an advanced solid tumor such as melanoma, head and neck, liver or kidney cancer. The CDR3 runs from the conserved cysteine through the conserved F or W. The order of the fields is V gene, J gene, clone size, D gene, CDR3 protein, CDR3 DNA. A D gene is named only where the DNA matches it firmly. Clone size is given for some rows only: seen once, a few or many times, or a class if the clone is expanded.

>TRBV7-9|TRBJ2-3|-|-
CASSFSSWEVTQYF
TGTGCCAGCAGCTTTTCCAGTTGGGAGGTTACGCAGTATTTT
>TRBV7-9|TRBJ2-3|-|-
CASSLAQYTDTQYF
TGTGCCAGCAGCTTAGCGCAGTACACAGATACGCAGTATTTT
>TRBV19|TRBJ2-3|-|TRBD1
CASSIPQGATDTQYF
TGTGCCAGTAGTATCCCACAGGGGGCCACAGATACGCAGTATTTT
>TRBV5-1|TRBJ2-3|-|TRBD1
CASRPGQGTDTQYF
TGCGCCAGCCGCCCGGGACAGGGGACAGATACGCAGTATTTT
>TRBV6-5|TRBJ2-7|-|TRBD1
CASSYAGGQYEQYF
TGTGCCAGCAGTTACGCAGGGGGCCAATACGAGCAGTACTTC
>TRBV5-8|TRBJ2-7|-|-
CASNPGQGTSYEQYF
TGTGCCAGCAACCCCGGGCAGGGGACCTCCTACGAGCAGTACTTC
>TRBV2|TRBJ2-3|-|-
CASPRAGRDTQYF
TGTGCCAGCCCGAGGGCAGGCAGAGATACGCAGTATTTT
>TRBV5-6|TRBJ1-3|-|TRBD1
CASSPLTGEGNTIYF
TGTGCCAGCAGCCCGCTGACAGGGGAAGGAAACACCATATATTTT
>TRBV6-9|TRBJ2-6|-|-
CASSYFQARLTF
TGTGCCAGCAGTTATTTCCAGGCCCGGCTGACTTTC
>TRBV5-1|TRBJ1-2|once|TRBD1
CASSDRPGGDYGYTF
TGCGCCAGCAGCGACCGCCCAGGGGGCGACTATGGCTACACCTTC
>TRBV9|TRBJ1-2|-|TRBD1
CASSGTGGVARNYGYTF
TGTGCCAGCAGCGGTACAGGGGGCGTCGCTCGGAACTATGGCTACACCTTC
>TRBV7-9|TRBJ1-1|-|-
CASTGGPEAFF
TGTGCCAGCACCGGTGGGCCTGAAGCTTTCTTT
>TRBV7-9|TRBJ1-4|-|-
CASSLGLRSFDEKLFF
TGTGCCAGCAGCTTAGGCCTCAGATCTTTTGATGAAAAACTGTTTTTT
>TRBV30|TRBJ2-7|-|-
CAWSQSSSYEQYF
TGTGCCTGGAGTCAATCTAGCTCCTACGAGCAGTACTTC
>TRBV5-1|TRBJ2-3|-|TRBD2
CASSLTSGSDTQYF
TGCGCCAGCAGCTTGACTAGCGGGAGTGATACGCAGTATTTT
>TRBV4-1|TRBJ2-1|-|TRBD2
CASSQLAGVPDFYNEQFF
TGCGCCAGCAGCCAACTAGCGGGAGTTCCCGACTTCTACAATGAGCAGTTCTTC
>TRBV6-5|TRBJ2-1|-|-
CASSYSQSSYNEQFF
TGTGCCAGCAGTTACTCCCAGAGCTCCTACAATGAGCAGTTCTTC
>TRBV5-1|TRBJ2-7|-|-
CASSEGLSRNEQYF
TGCGCCAGCAGCGAGGGACTCTCCAGGAACGAGCAGTACTTC
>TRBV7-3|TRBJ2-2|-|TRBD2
CASSLDRLAGGRRTGELFF
TGTGCCAGCAGCTTAGATCGACTAGCGGGGGGCCGGAGGACCGGGGAGCTGTTTTTT
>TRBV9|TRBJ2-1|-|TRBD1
CASSLQGQGYNEQFF
TGTGCCAGCAGCCTCCAGGGACAGGGGTACAATGAGCAGTTCTTC
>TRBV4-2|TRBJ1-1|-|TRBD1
CASSQALDRGRSEAFF
TGTGCCAGCAGCCAAGCCCTAGACAGGGGGAGGTCTGAAGCTTTCTTT
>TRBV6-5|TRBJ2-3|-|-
CASSYAGDTQYF
TGTGCCAGCAGTTACGCCGGGGATACGCAGTATTTT
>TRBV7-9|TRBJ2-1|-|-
CASSIRSSGSYNEQFF
TGTGCCAGCAGCATACGAAGTTCCGGATCCTACAATGAGCAGTTCTTC
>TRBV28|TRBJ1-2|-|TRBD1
CASSTSFLTGVGGYTF
TGTGCCAGCAGTACCTCGTTCTTGACAGGGGTGGGAGGCTACACCTTC
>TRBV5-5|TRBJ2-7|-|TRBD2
CASSPSGGAYEQYF
TGTGCCAGCAGCCCTAGCGGGGGGGCCTACGAGCAGTACTTC
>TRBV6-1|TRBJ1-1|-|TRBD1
CAGQGAPNTEAFF
TGTGCTGGACAGGGGGCCCCAAACACTGAAGCTTTCTTT
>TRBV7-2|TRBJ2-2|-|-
CASTKKNTGELFF
TGTGCCAGCACCAAAAAAAACACCGGGGAGCTGTTTTTT
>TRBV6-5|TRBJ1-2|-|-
CASSYTGNYGYTF
TGTGCCAGCAGTTACACAGGGAACTATGGCTACACCTTC
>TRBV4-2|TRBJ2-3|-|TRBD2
CASSQDLGRGTQYF
TGTGCCAGCAGCCAAGATCTTGGGAGGGGTACGCAGTATTTT
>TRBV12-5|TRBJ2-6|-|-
CASGQGAGANVLTF
TGTGCTAGTGGACAAGGGGCTGGGGCCAACGTCCTGACTTTC
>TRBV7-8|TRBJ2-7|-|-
CASSLDGTPSGEQYF
TGTGCCAGCAGCTTAGATGGGACCCCATCCGGCGAGCAGTACTTC
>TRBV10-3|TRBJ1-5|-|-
CAISERVSDQPQHF
TGTGCCATCAGTGAAAGAGTATCCGATCAGCCCCAGCATTTT
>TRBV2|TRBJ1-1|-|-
CASSVGDTEAFF
TGTGCCAGCAGTGTAGGGGACACTGAAGCTTTCTTT